The T cell receptor beta chain described here comes from a study of cytomegalovirus exposure and HLA in healthy donors. Study outcomes and limitations: Reports credit the classifier with highly specific, highly sensitive diagnosis of cytomegalovirus status. Reportedly, a later analysis found an Asian-associated ancestry cluster had fewer N-insertions than the roughly 630-donor mean. Sequencing artifact likely explains a cluster of highly shared sequence variants. An assumption of roughly uniform sequencing depth across donors underlay the presence/absence analyses.

The study ran its PCR with 60 Vbeta and 13 Jbeta primers. The repertoire was sequenced with immunoSEQ multiplex PCR; TCRdb's copy has only in-frame clones and lacks some. The table records about 300,000 clones, 86% of them present only once. From germline, CDR1 is SGHVS and CDR2 FNYEAQ. The CDR3 runs 12 residues. Comment on this clone: Antigen specificity is unknown. At one of its ends the junction is not consistent with the germline gene, which may arise from a read error.

V usage is TRBV7-6 and J usage is TRBJ2-2, with D hard to call. The sequence was collected from a middle-aged man in good health and CMV-seropositive. The material sequenced was PBMCs. CDR3 region: CASSLNSGELFF. The CDR3 DNA follows: TGTGCCAGCAGCTTAAACAGCGGGGAGCTGTTTTTT. Full variable domain (remainder filled in from reference TRBV7-6 and TRBJ2-2): GAGVSQSPRYKVTKRGQDVALRCDPISGHVSLYWYRQALGQGPEFLTYFNYEAQQDKSGLPNDRFSAERPEGSISTLTIQRTEQRDSAMYRCASSLNSGELFFGEGSRLTVL.